The 20 T cell receptor beta chains below were found in one sample sequenced in a study of cytomegalovirus exposure and HLA in healthy donors. Here immunoSEQ multiplex PCR was the method, and the copy in TCRdb shows in-frame clones only, minus some. The repertoire holds 90,000 to 150,000 clones, roughly 90% seen once, with just under 6.5% in the top ten. The sequencing input was PBMCs. The origin of the receptors is a woman under 30 in good health and CMV-seropositive.

This sequence joins TRBV10-3 and TRBJ2-3, with no clear D. The germline CDR1 and CDR2 sequences are ENHRY and SYGVKD. The CDR3 extends over 14 amino acids. V was cut by 5 bases and J by 4 bases, with 13 bases left in between. The CDR3 coding sequence is TGTGCCATCAGTCAGAGACCCCGGGCAGATACGCAGTATTTT. This translates into CAISQRPRADTQYF.

The chain joins TRBV4-1 to TRBJ2-1; TRBD2 is a possible D gene (7 bases). Looked up from germline, CDR1 is MGHRA and CDR2 is YSYEKL. V lost 1 base, J lost 2 bases, and 12 bases lay in between. This CDR3 is built from 16 residues. The CDR3 reads CASSQGGGPPYNEQFF. In DNA form, the CDR3 reads TGCGCCAGCAGCCAAGGGGGGGGGCCCCCCTACAATGAGCAGTTCTTC.

This clone was counted a single time. The J gene is TRBJ1-2, the V gene TRBV7-9; 9 bases fit TRBD1. The CDR3 has 14 residues. Germline V lookup: CDR1 SEHNR, CDR2 FQNEAQ (reference sequence). V lost 5 bases to trimming and J lost 4 bases; unmatched junction nucleotides: 5. CDR3 DNA sequence: TGTGCCAGCAGCCCGGACAGGGGCTTCTATGGCTACACCTTC. Translation: CASSPDRGFYGYTF.

This clone was found once. This sequence joins TRBV25-1 and TRBJ2-3; D may be TRBD2 (7 bases). CDR3 length equals 16 residues. The V end lost 6 bases, the J end lost 1 base, and 17 bases lay between the germline ends. Germline CDR1 is MGHDK and CDR2 is SYGVNS. In nucleotides, the CDR3 is TGTGCCAGCAGGGATGATAGGGGGGGTGGCACAGATACGCAGTATTTT. Translating gives CASRDDRGGGTDTQYF. Full variable domain (remainder filled in from reference TRBV25-1 and TRBJ2-3): EADIYQTPRYLVIGTGKKITLECSQTMGHDKMYWYQQDPGMELHLIHYSYGVNSTEKGDLSSESTVSRIRTEHFPLTLESARPSHTSQYLCASRDDRGGGTDTQYFGPGTRLTVL.

This chain connects TRBV5-1 to TRBJ2-3; TRBD2 agrees at 11 bases. This CDR3 contains 15 residues. CDR1 is SGHRS, CDR2 YFSETQ, per germline. Trimming cost V 6 bases and J 6 bases; bases outside gene matches: 9. CDR3 in DNA: TGCGCCAGCATTCAAACTAGCGGGGGACGGGATACGCAGTATTTT. Translation gives CASIQTSGGRDTQYF.

A single count supports this clone. The gene calls are TRBV7-9 and TRBJ2-7, with D possibly being TRBD1 (6 bases). V was cut by 5 bases and J by 4 bases, with 12 bases left in between. Per germline, CDR1 SEHNR and CDR2 FQNEAQ (reference sequence). CDR3 length equals 13 residues. The CDR3 DNA is TGTGCCAGCAGCCCTCCAACAGGGTACGAGCAGTACTTC. Protein product: CASSPPTGYEQYF.

The chain carries TRBV5-1 and TRBJ2-7, with D perhaps matching TRBD2 (6 bases). This CDR3 has 14 amino acids. The germline V gene has CDR1 SGHRS and CDR2 YFSETQ. The V and J ends lost 2 bases and 3 bases respectively, with 12 bases between them. The CDR3 nucleotides are TGCGCCAGCAGCTTCTTCCCCGGGAGCTACGAGCAGTACTTC. Its protein product is CASSFFPGSYEQYF.

This chain joins TRBV2 and TRBJ2-3, with 12 bases identical to TRBD2. J gave up 9 bases and V 7 bases, and 2 bases lay outside the gene matches. Germline CDR1 reads SNHLY; CDR2 reads FYNNEI. This CDR3 region has 12 residues. CDR3 protein: CASMLAGGTQYF. CDR3 bases: TGTGCCAGCATGCTAGCGGGGGGGACGCAGTATTTT.

The V call is TRBV18, the J call TRBJ2-3; 10 bases align to TRBD2. The CDR3 length is 15 residues. V shed 0 bases and J 3 bases; nucleotides not matched to a gene: 0. Germline V CDR1 and CDR2: KGHSH, LQKENI. The CDR3 DNA sequence: TGTGCCAGCTCACCACCACTAGCGGGGACAGATACGCAGTATTTT. Protein sequence: CASSPPLAGTDTQYF.

The CDR3 coding sequence is TGTGCCCGGGGAAGCAATCAGCCCCAGCATTTT. Protein: CARGSNQPQHF. This sequence joins TRBV27 and TRBJ1-5; D unresolved. The CDR3 has 11 residues. Germline CDR1 MNHEY, CDR2 SMNVEV (reference sequence). Trimming left V 11 bases short and J 1 base short, with 6 bases between.

This chain uses TRBV29-1 with TRBJ2-7; 9 bases match TRBD1. V trimming: 5 bases; J trimming: 2 bases; junction bases outside the gene matches: 4. CDR3 size: 13 residues. Germline-derived CDR1 and CDR2 are SQVTM and ANQGSEA. The CDR3 loop reads CSVTRDRAYEQYF. Written as DNA, the CDR3 is TGCAGCGTTACGCGGGACAGGGCCTACGAGCAGTACTTC.

J is TRBJ2-5 and V is TRBV5-1; TRBD2 is a possible D gene (6 bases). CDR3 size: 14 residues. V was clipped by 2 bases and J by 4 bases, with 12 bases between them. CDR1 SGHRS and CDR2 YFSETQ come from the germline V gene. This chain's CDR3 is CASSLEGRRETQYF. DNA of the CDR3: TGCGCCAGCAGCTTAGAAGGGAGGCGAGAGACCCAGTACTTC.

The chain has TRBV19 and TRBJ2-2; possible D gene TRBD1, 5 bases. Germline values: CDR1 LNHDA, CDR2 SQIVND (reference sequence). V lost 3 bases, J lost 6 bases, and 14 bases lay in between. There are 15 residues in the CDR3. The CDR3: CASSIDLWGSGELFF. The DNA of the CDR3 is TGTGCCAGTAGTATCGATCTATGGGGCTCCGGGGAGCTGTTTTTT.

This clone is a singleton in its sample. The chain combines TRBV27 with TRBJ1-1, with D possibly TRBD1 on 5 matching bases. Germline loops: CDR1 MNHEY, CDR2 SMNVEV (reference sequence). The V end was cut by 6 bases, the J end by 5 bases, with 13 bases between. CDR3 length: 13 amino acids. The CDR3 DNA follows: TGTGCCAGCAGCTTCAGGGAGGGAACTGAAGCTTTCTTT. The encoded protein is CASSFREGTEAFF.

The rearrangement joins TRBV13 to TRBJ1-1, with 9 bases that match TRBD1. This CDR3 is built from 12 residues. J gave up 10 bases and V 4 bases, and 4 bases lay outside the gene matches. Per the germline V gene, CDR1 is PRHDT and CDR2 is FYEKMQ (reference sequence). The CDR3: CASSSDRGLAFF. In DNA, the CDR3 is TGTGCCAGCAGCTCGGACAGGGGCTTAGCTTTCTTT. Based on the CDR3 plus reference TRBV13 and TRBJ1-1, the full variable domain is AAGVIQSPRHLIKEKRETATLKCYPIPRHDTVYWYQQGPGQDPQFLISFYEKMQSDKGSIPDRFSAQQFSDYHSELNMSSLELGDSALYFCASSSDRGLAFFGQGTRLTVV.

The chain is built from TRBV6-5 and TRBJ1-1, with a weak D call TRBD1 (5 bases). The CDR3 has 13 residues. Germline-derived CDR1 and CDR2 are MNHEY and SVGAGI. V was clipped by 7 bases and J by 0 bases, with 9 bases between them. CDR3 sequence (DNA): TGTGCCAGCACAAGGGGAATGAACACTGAAGCTTTCTTT. As protein: CASTRGMNTEAFF.

This chain uses TRBV6-1 with TRBJ1-4, with a tentative D call TRBD1 (5 bases). The germline V and J ends were trimmed by 9 bases and 8 bases, with 16 bases remaining between them. The CDR3 has 13 amino acids. Per germline, CDR1 MNHNS and CDR2 SASEGT. The CDR3 protein is CASTTATLEKLFF. The CDR3 nucleotides are TGTGCCAGTACGACAGCGACTTTGGAAAAACTGTTTTTT.

The chain has TRBV10-3 and TRBJ2-3; D remains unclear. V lost 4 bases, J lost 1 base, and 9 bases lay in between. Looked up from germline, CDR1 is ENHRY and CDR2 is SYGVKD. The CDR3 is 14 residues long. The CDR3 nucleotides read TGTGCCATCAGTGCTACGGTCGGCACAGATACGCAGTATTTT. It translates to CAISATVGTDTQYF.

This rearrangement joins TRBV2 to TRBJ2-1; TRBD2 matches 10 bases. J was trimmed by 10 bases and V by 6 bases; bases with no gene match: 9. Germline values: CDR1 SNHLY, CDR2 FYNNEI. The CDR3 is made up of 14 amino acids. The CDR3 DNA reads as TGTGCCAGCAGACTCCGGACTAGCGGAGGGGAGCAGTTCTTC. As protein: CASRLRTSGGEQFF. Using reference TRBV2 and TRBJ2-1 for the parts outside the CDR3, the full variable domain is EPEVTQTPSHQVTQMGQEVILRCVPISNHLYFYWYRQILGQKVEFLVSFYNNEISEKSEIFDDQFSVERPDGSNFTLKIRSTKLEDSAMYFCASRLRTSGGEQFFGPGTRLTVL.

The gene calls are TRBV18 and TRBJ2-4; TRBD1 agrees at 10 bases. V shed 3 bases, J shed 0 bases, and the junction held 2 bases outside the gene matches. Per germline, CDR1 KGHSH and CDR2 LQKENI. This CDR3 contains 16 residues. The CDR3: CASSPGTGVAKNIQYF. The CDR3, as DNA: TGTGCCAGCTCACCTGGGACAGGGGTAGCCAAAAACATTCAGTACTTC.